A selection of T cell receptor beta chains follows, all from one sample in a study of a mutant IDH1 vaccine in newly diagnosed glioma. Here immunoSEQ multiplex PCR was the method, and the copy in TCRdb shows in-frame clones only, minus some. Among tens of thousands of clones, over 75% were seen once, and the ten largest hold approximately 19%. Sequencing was performed on PBMCs, taken from a glioma patient treated with radiotherapy, temozolomide or both. Every receptor here comes from a man in his thirties or forties with glioma. The CDR3 runs from the conserved cysteine through the conserved F or W. D genes are given only for firm matches. Part of the rows lack a size; the others show once, few, many or a class for expanded clones.

CASSHRDRGTDTQYF,TGCGCCAGCAGCCACCGGGACAGGGGCACAGATACGCAGTATTTT,TRBD1,TRBV5-1,TRBJ2-3,-
CASSLSGLAGVREFYNSYEQYF,TGTGCCAGCAGTTTATCAGGACTAGCGGGAGTTAGAGAGTTTTACAACTCCTACGAGCAGTACTTC,TRBD2,TRBV27,TRBJ2-7,-
CSVDAAGQGNDGYTF,TGCAGCGTTGATGCGGCAGGGCAGGGAAACGATGGCTACACCTTC,-,TRBV29-1,TRBJ1-2,-
CASLLTTSEGAEAFF,TGTGCCAGCCTTCTCACGACATCCGAAGGGGCTGAAGCTTTCTTT,-,TRBV19,TRBJ1-1,-
CASSLTIRDITDTQYF,TGTGCCAGTAGTTTGACTATCCGGGACATCACAGATACGCAGTATTTT,-,TRBV19,TRBJ2-3,-
CASSPLRDNEQFF,TGTGCCAGCTCACCCTTACGGGACAATGAGCAGTTCTTC,-,TRBV18,TRBJ2-1,-
CASSRGGEDEQFF,TGCGCCAGCAGCCGTGGGGGCGAGGATGAGCAGTTCTTC,-,TRBV4-1,TRBJ2-1,-
CASSAQSDTEAFF,TGCGCCAGCAGTGCACAATCTGACACTGAAGCTTTCTTT,-,TRBV10-1,TRBJ1-1,-
CASRSSGANVLTF,TGTGCCAGCAGGAGCTCTGGGGCCAACGTCCTGACTTTC,-,TRBV27,TRBJ2-6,-
CASSPTGYYQPQHF,TGTGCCAGCTCTCCAACAGGGTATTATCAGCCCCAGCATTTT,-,TRBV18,TRBJ1-5,-
CASSKAGQGWTYEQYF,TGTGCCAGCAGCAAAGCCGGACAGGGGTGGACCTACGAGCAGTACTTC,-,TRBV21-1,TRBJ2-7,-
CASSLDWRYEQYF,TGTGCCAGCAGCTTAGATTGGAGGTACGAGCAGTACTTC,-,TRBV11-3,TRBJ2-7,-
CASSPRTGGGEKLFF,TGTGCCAGCAGCCCTAGGACAGGGGGAGGGGAGAAACTGTTTTTT,TRBD1,TRBV7-8,TRBJ1-4,-
CASSLGGADTQYF,TGTGCCAGCAGCTTGGGGGGCGCAGATACGCAGTATTTT,-,TRBV5-6,TRBJ2-3,-
CASSVGVESPLHF,TGTGCCAGCAGCGTAGGGGTAGAGTCACCCCTCCACTTT,-,TRBV9,TRBJ1-6,-
CASSLDKEEKLFF,TGTGCCAGCAGCTTAGACAAGGAGGAAAAACTGTTTTTT,-,TRBV7-2,TRBJ1-4,once
CASSSLAGVSTGELFF,TGTGCCAGCAGTTCACTAGCGGGGGTCTCCACCGGGGAGCTGTTTTTT,TRBD2,TRBV27,TRBJ2-2,large
CASSERGHTSATGELFF,TGTGCCAGCAGTGAAAGAGGACACACGTCGGCCACCGGGGAGCTGTTTTTT,-,TRBV6-1,TRBJ2-2,-
CASSLAQGQPQHF,TGTGCCAGCAGCTTAGCGCAGGGACAGCCCCAGCATTTT,-,TRBV7-9,TRBJ1-5,-
CASSRFDRGNAFF,TGTGCCAGCAGCCGGTTTGACAGGGGGAACGCTTTCTTT,TRBD1,TRBV14,TRBJ1-1,medium-sized
CASSYDRAAGYTF,TGCGCCAGCAGCTATGACAGGGCGGCTGGCTACACCTTC,TRBD1,TRBV5-1,TRBJ1-2,-
CASSLGGTEGKSQYF,TGTGCCAGCAGCTTGGGAGGGACAGAAGGGAAGAGTCAGTACTTC,-,TRBV7-8,TRBJ2-4,few
CATRRLGQETQYF,TGTGCCACCCGGCGGTTGGGCCAAGAGACCCAGTACTTC,-,TRBV6-1,TRBJ2-5,-
CASSATGGTEAFF,TGTGCCAGCAGCGCCACCGGGGGCACTGAAGCTTTCTTT,-,TRBV6-6,TRBJ1-1,-
CATSRDRGTSYEQYF,TGTGCCACCAGCAGAGATCGGGGGACCTCCTACGAGCAGTACTTC,-,TRBV15,TRBJ2-7,-
CASSLQGPTEAFF,TGTGCCAGCAGTCTACAGGGCCCCACTGAAGCTTTCTTT,-,TRBV27,TRBJ1-1,medium-sized
CASGQANTEAFF,TGTGCCAGCGGGCAGGCGAACACTGAAGCTTTCTTT,-,TRBV7-9,TRBJ1-1,-
CATSRDREGNTEAFF,TGTGCCACCAGCAGAGATCGAGAGGGGAACACTGAAGCTTTCTTT,-,TRBV15,TRBJ1-1,-
CASAGGREQFF,TGTGCCAGCGCGGGAGGACGTGAGCAGTTCTTC,TRBD2,TRBV11-2,TRBJ2-1,-
CASSVGLAETYEQYF,TGTGCCAGCAGCGTAGGGCTAGCGGAGACCTACGAGCAGTACTTC,TRBD2,TRBV9,TRBJ2-7,-
CASSVAGPYEQYF,TGTGCCAGCAGTGTAGCAGGGCCCTACGAGCAGTACTTC,-,TRBV6-1,TRBJ2-7,-
CASSSTPTGENQPQHF,TGTGCCAGCAGCTCTACCCCGACAGGGGAGAATCAGCCCCAGCATTTT,TRBD1,TRBV7-4,TRBJ1-5,-
CASRLAGQETQYF,TGCGCCAGCAGGCTAGCGGGGCAAGAGACCCAGTACTTC,TRBD2,TRBV5-1,TRBJ2-5,-
CAWSVGVGSETQYF,TGTGCCTGGAGTGTAGGCGTAGGTTCTGAGACCCAGTACTTC,-,TRBV30,TRBJ2-5,-
CASSGKTGQETQYF,TGTGCCAGCAGCGGAAAAACAGGCCAAGAGACCCAGTACTTC,-,TRBV7-2,TRBJ2-5,once
CASSLSRGTGELFF,TGCGCCAGCAGCTTGTCGAGGGGTACCGGGGAGCTGTTTTTT,-,TRBV5-1,TRBJ2-2,-
CSAPLGETQYF,TGCAGTGCTCCCCTCGGTGAGACCCAGTACTTC,-,TRBV20-1,TRBJ2-5,-
CASKLPGTLYGYTF,TGTGCCAGCAAACTTCCGGGGACGCTCTATGGCTACACCTTC,-,TRBV27,TRBJ1-2,few
CASSQDGLVPEAFF,TGCGCCAGCAGCCAAGATGGGCTAGTTCCGGAAGCTTTCTTT,-,TRBV4-3,TRBJ1-1,-
CASSPDVGSYEQYF,TGTGCCAGCAGTCCCGACGTCGGCTCCTACGAGCAGTACTTC,-,TRBV6-5,TRBJ2-7,-
CASNKGGEDYEQYF,TGTGCCAGCAACAAAGGAGGGGAGGACTACGAGCAGTACTTC,-,TRBV7-2,TRBJ2-7,-
CASSPQVVSRRNEQFF,TGTGCCAGCTCACCACAGGTCGTAAGCAGAAGGAATGAGCAGTTCTTC,-,TRBV18,TRBJ2-1,-
CASRRQGLDTDTQYF,TGTGCCAGCAGACGACAGGGGCTAGACACAGATACGCAGTATTTT,TRBD1,TRBV2,TRBJ2-3,-
CAWTQLEHRGLNSYEQYF,TGTGCCTGGACTCAGCTCGAACACAGGGGGCTAAACTCCTACGAGCAGTACTTC,TRBD1,TRBV30,TRBJ2-7,-
CASSGGLAVEWFF,TGTGCCAGCAGCGGGGGACTAGCGGTAGAATGGTTCTTC,TRBD2,TRBV5-6,TRBJ2-1,once
CSAGAATNEKLFF,TGCAGCGCCGGGGCGGCAACTAATGAAAAACTGTTTTTT,-,TRBV29-1,TRBJ1-4,-
CASSPNRQLISYNEQFF,TGCGCCAGCAGCCCTAATCGGCAGCTTATATCCTACAATGAGCAGTTCTTC,-,TRBV4-1,TRBJ2-1,-
CSARKNTEAFF,TGCAGTGCTAGAAAGAACACTGAAGCTTTCTTT,-,TRBV20-1,TRBJ1-1,-
CASRPDGYNEQFF,TGCGCCAGCAGACCTGACGGATACAATGAGCAGTTCTTC,-,TRBV5-1,TRBJ2-1,once
CASRDSPNTEAFF,TGTGCCAGCAGGGACAGCCCAAACACTGAAGCTTTCTTT,-,TRBV2,TRBJ1-1,-
CSAVGAIYGYTF,TGCAGCGCTGTAGGGGCGATATATGGCTACACCTTC,-,TRBV29-1,TRBJ1-2,few
CASSSNPGQGTEAFF,TGCGCCAGCAGCTCGAACCCGGGACAGGGCACTGAAGCTTTCTTT,TRBD1,TRBV5-1,TRBJ1-1,-
CASSLGGDRGYDEQYF,TGTGCCAGCAGCTTGGGGGGGGACAGGGGGTATGACGAGCAGTACTTC,TRBD1,TRBV5-4,TRBJ2-7,-
CASSAGSPNEQFF,TGTGCCAGCAGTGCAGGGTCCCCCAATGAGCAGTTCTTC,-,TRBV6-5,TRBJ2-1,-
CAWSGVAGVADTQYF,TGTGCCTGGAGTGGGGTAGCGGGAGTTGCAGATACGCAGTATTTT,TRBD2,TRBV30,TRBJ2-3,-
CASSYTPDRRLFF,TGTGCCAGCAGTTACACCCCGGATCGGCGACTGTTTTTT,-,TRBV6-6,TRBJ1-4,-
CSVLSPRGYYEQYF,TGCAGCGTTCTGTCGCCCAGAGGTTACTACGAGCAGTACTTC,-,TRBV29-1,TRBJ2-7,-
CAWSGSSGSYEQYF,TGTGCCTGGAGTGGTTCTAGCGGGAGTTACGAGCAGTACTTC,TRBD2,TRBV30,TRBJ2-7,-